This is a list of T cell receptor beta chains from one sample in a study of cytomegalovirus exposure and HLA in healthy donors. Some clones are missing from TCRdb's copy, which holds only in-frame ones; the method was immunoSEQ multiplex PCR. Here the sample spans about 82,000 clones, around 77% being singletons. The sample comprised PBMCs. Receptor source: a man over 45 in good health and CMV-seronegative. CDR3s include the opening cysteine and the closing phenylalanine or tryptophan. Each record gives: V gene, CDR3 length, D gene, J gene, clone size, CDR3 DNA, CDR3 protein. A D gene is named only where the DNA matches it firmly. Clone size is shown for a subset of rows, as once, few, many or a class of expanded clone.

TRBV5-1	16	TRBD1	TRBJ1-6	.	TGCGCCAGCAGCGCGACAGGGCCTCTTATTAATTCACCCCTCCACTTT	CASSATGPLINSPLHF
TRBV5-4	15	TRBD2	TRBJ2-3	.	TGTGCCAGCAGCCTAGCGGGGGCCTACACAGATACGCAGTATTTT	CASSLAGAYTDTQYF
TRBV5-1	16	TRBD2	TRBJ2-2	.	TGCGCCAGCAGCTTGGTAGCGGGTACGAACACCGGGGAGCTGTTTTTT	CASSLVAGTNTGELFF
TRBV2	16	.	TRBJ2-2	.	TGTGCCAGCAGTCCCCAGGGTAACCCGAACACCGGGGAGCTGTTTTTT	CASSPQGNPNTGELFF
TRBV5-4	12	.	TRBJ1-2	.	TGTGCCAGCAGCTCCGACAGCTATGGCTACACCTTC	CASSSDSYGYTF
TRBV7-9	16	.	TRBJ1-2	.	TGTTCCAGCAGCTTATCCACAGCTTACTCCATCTATGGCTACACCTTC	CSSSLSTAYSIYGYTF
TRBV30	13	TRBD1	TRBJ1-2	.	TGTGCCTGGGGACAGGGCGGTGACTATGGCTACACCTTC	CAWGQGGDYGYTF
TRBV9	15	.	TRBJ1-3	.	TGTGCCAGCAGCGCCACAGGGTTTTCTGGAAACACCATATATTTT	CASSATGFSGNTIYF
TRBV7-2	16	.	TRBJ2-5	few	TGTGCCAGCAGCTTAACCGCCGCGGGGCGTCAAGAGACCCAGTACTTC	CASSLTAAGRQETQYF
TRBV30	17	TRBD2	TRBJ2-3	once	TGTGCCTGGAGCCGGACTAGCGGGGGCACTAGCACAGATACGCAGTATTTT	CAWSRTSGGTSTDTQYF
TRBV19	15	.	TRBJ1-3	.	TGTGCCAGTAGTATGGACAGCCTTTCTGGAAACACCATATATTTT	CASSMDSLSGNTIYF
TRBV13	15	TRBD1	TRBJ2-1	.	TGTGCCAGCAGCTTCACAGGGGGCGACGATCATGAGCAGTTCTTC	CASSFTGGDDHEQFF
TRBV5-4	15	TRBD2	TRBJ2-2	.	TGTGCCAGCAGCTTGCAGGTAGCGGGCACCGGGGAGCTGTTTTTT	CASSLQVAGTGELFF
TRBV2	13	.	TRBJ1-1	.	TGTGCCAGCAGTAACCAGGGTATCACTGAAGCTTTCTTT	CASSNQGITEAFF
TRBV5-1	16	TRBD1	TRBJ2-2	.	TGCGCCAGCAGCTCCTCCGGGACAGCGAACACCGGGGAGCTGTTTTTT	CASSSSGTANTGELFF
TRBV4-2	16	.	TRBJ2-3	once	TGTGCCAGCAGCCCGGCGCTTCAGGGGCTGACGCCTACGCAGTATTTT	CASSPALQGLTPTQYF
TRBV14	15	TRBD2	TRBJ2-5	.	TGTGCCAGCAATCCCGGGCTAGCGGGGAGAGAGACCCAGTACTTC	CASNPGLAGRETQYF
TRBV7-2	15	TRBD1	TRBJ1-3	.	TGTGCCAGCAGCCGTGCAGGGGGGCCTGGAAACACCATATATTTT	CASSRAGGPGNTIYF
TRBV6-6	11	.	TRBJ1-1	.	TGTGCCATACAGGGAAGAACTGAAGCTTTCTTT	CAIQGRTEAFF
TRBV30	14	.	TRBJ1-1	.	TGTGCCTGGACAAAAGATTGGGCGAACACTGAAGCTTTCTTT	CAWTKDWANTEAFF
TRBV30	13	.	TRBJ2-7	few	TGTGCCGCCCTCCTAGACAGAGTCTACGAGCAGTACTTC	CAALLDRVYEQYF
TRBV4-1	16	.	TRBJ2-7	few	TGCGCCAGCAGCCAAGGAGGCGGGGTTAGCTCCTACGAGCAGTACTTC	CASSQGGGVSSYEQYF
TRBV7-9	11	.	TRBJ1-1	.	TGTTCCAGCAGCGCCTCTAGCGAAGCTTTCTTT	CSSSASSEAFF
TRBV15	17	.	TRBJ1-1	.	TGTGCCACCAGCAGCCACTTTGCGACAGGAGCCTCGAAAGGGGCTTTCTTT	CATSSHFATGASKGAFF
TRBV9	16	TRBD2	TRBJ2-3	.	TGTGCCAGCAGCGTAGGTAGCGGGGAGAACACAGATACGCAGTATTTT	CASSVGSGENTDTQYF
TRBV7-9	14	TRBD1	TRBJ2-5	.	TGTGCCAGCAGACGGGACAGGGCTACGGAGACCCAGTACTTC	CASRRDRATETQYF
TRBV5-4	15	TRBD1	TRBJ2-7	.	TGTGCCAGCAGCGGTCGGGACAGGAGCTCCTACGAGCAGTACTTC	CASSGRDRSSYEQYF
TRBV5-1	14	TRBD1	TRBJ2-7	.	TGCGCCAGCAGCTTTAGACAGGGCTCTCACGAGCAGTACTTC	CASSFRQGSHEQYF
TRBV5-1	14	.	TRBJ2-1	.	TGCGCCAGCAGGAGTTCAGGCTCCTACAATGAGCAGTTCTTC	CASRSSGSYNEQFF
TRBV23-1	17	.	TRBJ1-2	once	TGCGCCAGTAGTCAGGGGCCAGGCAGGAACAAGTGCGATGGCTACACCTTC	CASSQGPGRNKCDGYTF
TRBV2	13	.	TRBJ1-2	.	TGTGCCAGCTGGATTGACATTAACTATGGCTACACCTTC	CASWIDINYGYTF
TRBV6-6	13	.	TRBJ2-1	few	TGTGCCAGCGGAGTGGGGGCCCTAGTGGAGCAGTTCTTC	CASGVGALVEQFF
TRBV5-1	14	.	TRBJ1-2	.	TGCGCCAGCAGCTTGCGAGATACTAACTATGGCTACACCTTC	CASSLRDTNYGYTF
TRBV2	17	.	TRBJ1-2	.	TGTGCCAGCAGAGAGGGTGGTGTGTGGACCCGATACTATGGCTACACCTTC	CASREGGVWTRYYGYTF
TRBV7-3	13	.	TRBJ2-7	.	TGTGCCAGCAGCTCCCAATTGGGGGCCGAGCAGTACTTC	CASSSQLGAEQYF
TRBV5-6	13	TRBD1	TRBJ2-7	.	TGTGCCAGCAGCTTGGTGGGACAGGTACGGCAGTACTTC	CASSLVGQVRQYF
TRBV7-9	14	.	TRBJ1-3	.	TGTTCCAGCAGCGATACTTACTCTGGAAACACCATATATTTT	CSSSDTYSGNTIYF
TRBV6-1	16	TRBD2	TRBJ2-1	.	TGTGCCAGCAGTGGATCTCAGCGGGGGGGCCAATCGGGGCAGTTCTTC	CASSGSQRGGQSGQFF